Below, 2 T cell receptor beta chains from the same sample are listed, as sequenced in a study of OX40 agonist ivuxolimab in advanced cancers. Repertoires were generated with immunoSEQ multiplex PCR, while TCRdb's copy carries only in-frame clones and drops some. The sample lists tens of thousands of clones, approximately 82% occurring once. Sample: CD4+ or CD8+ T cells sorted from blood, taken in a trial of the OX40 agonist ivuxolimab. The receptors were gathered from an adult with an advanced solid tumor such as melanoma, head and neck, liver or kidney cancer.

The chain uses TRBV18 and TRBJ1-2; 7 nucleotides line up with TRBD1. The CDR3 has 14 residues. Trimming cost V 5 bases and J 2 bases; bases outside gene matches: 5. Germline lookup yields CDR1 KGHSH and CDR2 LQKENI. The CDR3 sequence is CASSSGDSNYGYTF. For the CDR3, the DNA is TGTGCCAGCTCATCCGGGGACAGCAACTATGGCTACACCTTC.

This clone came up once. The rearrangement joins TRBV19 to TRBJ1-2; D unclear. The V end lost 4 bases, the J end lost 1 base, and 13 bases lay between the germline ends. This CDR3 contains 15 residues. Germline CDR1 reads LNHDA; CDR2 reads SQIVND (reference sequence). The CDR3 DNA follows: TGTGCCAGTAGTAAACCCGGCCAGAGTAACTATGGCTACACCTTC. Its protein product is CASSKPGQSNYGYTF.